This T cell receptor beta chain appears in the sequencing data of a study of T cell changes during pregnancy in multiple sclerosis. Clones were read by immunoSEQ multiplex PCR, and TCRdb kept only the in-frame ones, dropping some. The sample has 45,000 to 55,000 clones, roughly 90% seen once; the top ten hold over 0.55%. CDR3 length: 14 amino acids. J was trimmed by 11 bases and V by 6 bases; bases with no gene match: 6. Germline values: CDR1 WSHSY, CDR2 SAAADI. This receptor was taken from a female donor with multiple sclerosis, enrolled in a pregnancy study. The V call is TRBV10-2, the J call TRBJ2-4, with 14 nucleotides matching TRBD2. The material sequenced was CD4+ T cells from peripheral blood mononuclear cells, taken after pregnancy. CDR3 nucleotides: TGCGCCAGCAGCTCGGGACTAGCGGGAGTCGTTCAGTACTTC. This gives the protein CASSSGLAGVVQYF.